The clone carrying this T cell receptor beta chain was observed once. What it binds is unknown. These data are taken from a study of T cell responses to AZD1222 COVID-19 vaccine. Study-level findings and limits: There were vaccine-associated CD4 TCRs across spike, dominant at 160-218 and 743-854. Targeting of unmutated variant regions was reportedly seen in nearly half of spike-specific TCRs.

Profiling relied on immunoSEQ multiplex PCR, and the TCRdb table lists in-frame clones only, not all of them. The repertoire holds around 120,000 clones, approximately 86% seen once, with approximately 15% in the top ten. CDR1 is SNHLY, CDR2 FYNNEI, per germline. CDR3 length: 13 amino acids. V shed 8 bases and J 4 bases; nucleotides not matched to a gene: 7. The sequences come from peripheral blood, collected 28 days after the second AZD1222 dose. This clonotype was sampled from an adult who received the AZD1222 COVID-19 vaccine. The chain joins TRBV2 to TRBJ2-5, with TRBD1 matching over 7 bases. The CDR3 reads CASRQGEGETQYF. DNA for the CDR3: TGTGCCAGCCGTCAGGGGGAAGGAGAGACCCAGTACTTC. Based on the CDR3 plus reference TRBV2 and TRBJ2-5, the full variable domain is EPEVTQTPSHQVTQMGQEVILRCVPISNHLYFYWYRQILGQKVEFLVSFYNNEISEKSEIFDDQFSVERPDGSNFTLKIRSTKLEDSAMYFCASRQGEGETQYFGPGTRLLVL.